This TCR beta chain came from a study of monozygotic twins with inflammatory bowel disease. Findings and caveats of the study: Differing T cell subtypes remained indistinguishable.

TCRdb reanalyzed the 5' RACE reads, giving one entry per CDR3 protein sequence and no DNA. This sample's table reports approximately 400,000 distinct CDR3 sequences. This CDR3 has 11 residues. Germline CDR1 is MNHEY and CDR2 is SVGAGI. Regarding this clonotype: Its antigen remains unknown.

Sequenced: blood. This TCR was sampled from a human donor with ulcerative colitis or Crohn's disease, or a healthy co-twin of an affected twin (not recorded which). This chain links TRBV6-5 with TRBJ1-1. The CDR3 loop reads CASKRGAEAFF.